Below, 9 T cell receptor beta chains from the same sample are listed, as sequenced in a study of blood T cell repertoires in COVID-19. Using immunoSEQ multiplex PCR, the repertoire was profiled, and TCRdb retains in-frame clones only, with some absent. The repertoire has some 290,000 clones, 85% to 90% of them found once; the top ten carry around 3.6%. The sequenced sample consisted of peripheral blood. Receptors were obtained from a man in his late teens or twenties with active or convalescent COVID-19.

The rearrangement joins TRBV2 to TRBJ2-3, with TRBD2 matching 8 bases. Germline V CDR1 and CDR2: SNHLY, FYNNEI. V lost 10 bases to trimming and J lost 0 bases; unmatched junction nucleotides: 6. The CDR3 covers 14 residues. CDR3 protein: CAKTLAASTDTQYF. CDR3 coding DNA: TGTGCCAAGACACTAGCGGCTAGCACAGATACGCAGTATTTT.

This chain joins TRBV9 and TRBJ1-1, with D perhaps TRBD1 (5 bases). The CDR3 is 15 amino acids. With 4 bases removed from V and 5 bases from J, the gap between germline ends came to 18 bases. Germline V lookup: CDR1 SGDLS, CDR2 YYNGEE. CDR3: CASSPAKGAETEAFF. CDR3 coding DNA: TGTGCCAGCAGCCCAGCCAAAGGGGCGGAAACTGAAGCTTTCTTT.

The V and J genes are TRBV5-5 and TRBJ1-6; a weak D match, TRBD1 (5 bases). CDR1 SGHKS and CDR2 YYEKEE come from the germline V gene (reference sequence). The length of the CDR3 is 14 residues. The V and J ends lost 1 base and 7 bases respectively, with 9 bases between them. CDR3 protein: CASSLFQGNSPLHF. The CDR3 nucleotides are TGTGCCAGCAGCTTGTTCCAGGGAAATTCACCCCTCCACTTT.

This rearrangement joins TRBV12-3 or TRBV12-4 to TRBJ1-2, with a tentative D call TRBD1 (6 bases). The CDR3 runs 12 residues. V was cut by 8 bases and J by 4 bases, with 11 bases left in between. DNA of the CDR3: TGTGCCAGCGAGGGGGAATTCTATGGCTACACCTTC. This codes for CASEGEFYGYTF.

The genes are TRBV29-1 and TRBJ2-1; TRBD2 aligns across 9 bases. Germline trimming cut 5 bases from V and 1 base from J; bases unmatched to any gene: 15. This CDR3 comprises 18 residues. Germline assignment: CDR1 SQVTM and CDR2 ANQGSEA. CDR3 sequence (DNA): TGCAGCGTTTCTATAGCGGGAGACCCTTCCCTATCCTACAATGAGCAGTTCTTC. Translating gives CSVSIAGDPSLSYNEQFF.

The chain combines TRBV6-5 with TRBJ2-3; 7 nucleotides align to TRBD1. After removal of 10 bases from V and 2 bases from J, the junction contained 6 bases not matched to a gene. The CDR3 runs to 13 residues. The germline gives CDR1 MNHEY, CDR2 SVGAGI. CDR3 nucleotides: TGTGCCACACAGGGGTCCTTCACAGATACGCAGTATTTT. Residues: CATQGSFTDTQYF.

This chain uses TRBV29-1 with TRBJ2-1; 8 bases map to TRBD2. This CDR3 is 15 amino acids long. The V and J ends lost 5 bases and 2 bases, in that order; junction bases with no gene match: 8. Germline CDR1 and CDR2: SQVTM and ANQGSEA. This CDR3 reads CSVSGLVSPYNEQFF. In DNA form, the CDR3 reads TGCAGCGTTTCGGGACTAGTCTCCCCCTACAATGAGCAGTTCTTC.

CDR3 amino acids: CASSSPGLGYNEQFF. DNA for the CDR3: TGTGCCAGCAGCTCTCCGGGACTAGGCTACAATGAGCAGTTCTTC. This rearrangement joins TRBV7-6 to TRBJ2-1; 8 bases fit TRBD2. V shed 4 bases and J 3 bases; nucleotides not matched to a gene: 5. The V gene's germline CDR1 is SGHVS and CDR2 FNYEAQ. CDR3 size: 15 residues.

The V gene is TRBV28, the J gene TRBJ1-2; the match to TRBD1 covers 7 bases. In germline, CDR1 is MDHEN, CDR2 SYDVKM. The V gene end was trimmed by 5 bases and the J gene end by 4 bases; junction bases not matched to a gene: 10. There are 15 residues in the CDR3. The CDR3: CASSLPQGLSYGYTF. The CDR3 DNA reads as TGTGCCAGCAGTCTTCCACAGGGGCTTTCCTATGGCTACACCTTC.